This TCR beta chain was captured in a study of OX40 agonist ivuxolimab in advanced cancers. Across the whole study: Patients were treated with intravenous ivuxolimab, dosed at 0.01 to 10 mg/kg and infused every 2 weeks.

This clone was seen a single time. The antigen is undetermined. TCRdb's copy holds only in-frame clones and misses some; the assay was immunoSEQ multiplex PCR. The profile shows 71,000 or so clones, 91% of them singletons. Looked up from germline, CDR1 is MGHDK and CDR2 is SYGVNS. Germline trimming cut 1 base from V and 5 bases from J; bases unmatched to any gene: 3. The CDR3 extends over 15 amino acids. Study results and caveats: No determination was made of the antigen specificity of the expanded peripheral T cells. On average, CD8+ T cells showed a greater number of expanded clones than CD4+.

This sequence joins TRBV25-1 and TRBJ2-5, with 11 bases lining up with TRBD1. Sequencing was performed on CD4+ or CD8+ T cells sorted from blood, taken in a trial of the OX40 agonist ivuxolimab. This clonotype originated in an adult with an advanced solid tumor such as melanoma, head and neck, liver or kidney cancer. CDR3 DNA sequence: TGTGCCAGCAGTGAATGGGGGACAGGGGGGGAGACCCAGTACTTC. Amino acid sequence: CASSEWGTGGETQYF.